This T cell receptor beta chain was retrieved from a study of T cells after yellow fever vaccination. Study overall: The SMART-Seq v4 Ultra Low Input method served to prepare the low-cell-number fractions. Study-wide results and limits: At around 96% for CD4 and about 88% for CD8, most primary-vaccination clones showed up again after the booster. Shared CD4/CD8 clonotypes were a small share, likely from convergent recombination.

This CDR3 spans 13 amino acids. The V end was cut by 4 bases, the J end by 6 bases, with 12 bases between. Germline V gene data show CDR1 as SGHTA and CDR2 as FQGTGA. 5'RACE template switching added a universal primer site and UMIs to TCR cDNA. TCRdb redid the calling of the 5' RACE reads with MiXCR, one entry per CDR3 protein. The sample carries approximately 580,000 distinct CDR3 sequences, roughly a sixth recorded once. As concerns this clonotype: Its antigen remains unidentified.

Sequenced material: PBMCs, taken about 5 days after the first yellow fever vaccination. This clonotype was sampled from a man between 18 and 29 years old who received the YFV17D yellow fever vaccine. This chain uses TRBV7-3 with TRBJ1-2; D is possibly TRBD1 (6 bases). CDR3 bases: TGTGCCAGCAGCTCCATCGGGGGCGATGGCTACACCTTC. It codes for CASSSIGGDGYTF.